Following are 30 T cell receptor beta chains from one sample sequenced in a study of blood T cell repertoires in COVID-19. Method: immunoSEQ multiplex PCR; TCRdb's copy keeps in-frame clones and lacks some. In the table there are about 50,000 clones, 90% of which are singletons. Sample: peripheral blood. These receptor sequences come from a man aged 35-49 years with acute or convalescent COVID-19.

The chain uses TRBV7-9 and TRBJ2-7, with D tentatively TRBD2 (5 bases). The V gene's germline CDR1 is SEHNR and CDR2 FQNEAQ (reference sequence). V lost 1 base to trimming and J lost 6 bases, with 10 bases between them. The CDR3 sequence is 13 residues long. CDR3 loop: CASSLEGGGEQYF. As DNA, the CDR3 is TGTGCCAGCAGCTTAGAAGGCGGAGGCGAGCAGTACTTC.

The chain recombines TRBV21-1 with TRBJ1-1; the table's D call of TRBD1 was not tested on the DNA. TRBV21-1 is a pseudogene locus. The CDR3 has 18 residues. The CDR3 here is CASSKVDRAVGKNTEAFF. As DNA, the CDR3 is TGTGCCAGCAGCAAAGTGGACAGGGCTGTTGGAAAGAACACTGAAGCTTTCTTT.

The chain employs TRBV11-2 and TRBJ2-2, with D possibly matching TRBD1 (6 bases). Germline values: CDR1 SGHAT, CDR2 FQNNGV. This CDR3 has 16 residues. Trimming shortened V by 5 bases and J by 0 bases, and 13 bases separated the two germline ends. The CDR3 sequence is CASSPRTATNTGELFF. As DNA, the CDR3 is TGTGCCAGCAGCCCCCGGACAGCTACGAACACCGGGGAGCTGTTTTTT.

The chain joins TRBV18 to TRBJ2-2; the D gene is possibly TRBD2 (5 bases). Germline lookup yields CDR1 KGHSH and CDR2 LQKENI. This CDR3 region has 15 residues. V was shortened by 1 base and J by 0 bases, with 6 bases between the two germline ends. CDR3 sequence reads: CASSPLASNTGELFF. The CDR3 DNA reads TGTGCCAGCTCACCACTAGCGTCGAACACCGGGGAGCTGTTTTTT.

V gene TRBV18 combines with J gene TRBJ2-2; D is unresolved. The germline gives CDR1 KGHSH, CDR2 LQKENI. The CDR3 loop spans 16 amino acids. Trimming took 3 bases from V and 4 from J, leaving 15 bases between them. The CDR3 here is CASSPLPLSFTGELFF. In DNA, the CDR3 is TGTGCCAGCTCACCTCTTCCACTCTCTTTCACCGGGGAGCTGTTTTTT.

V is TRBV11-2 and J is TRBJ2-1; tentative D call: TRBD1 (5 bases). Trimming pared 1 base from V and 5 bases from J, leaving 12 bases between. Germline V gene data show CDR1 as SGHAT and CDR2 as FQNNGV. The CDR3 is 15 residues long. The CDR3 here is CASSLAGLGDNEQFF. CDR3 bases: TGTGCCAGCAGCTTAGCAGGGCTAGGGGACAATGAGCAGTTCTTC.

The J gene is TRBJ2-7, the V gene TRBV10-1; tentative D call: TRBD1 (6 bases). The CDR3 is 12 amino acids. CDR1 is WNHNN and CDR2 is SYGVQD in the germline V gene (reference sequence). Trimming took 6 bases from V and 5 from J, leaving 11 bases between them. In DNA form, the CDR3 reads TGCGCCAGCAGCCACAGGGACCACGAGCAGTACTTC. This sequence encodes CASSHRDHEQYF.

The chain has TRBV7-9 and TRBJ2-1; 8 positions match TRBD2. V was pared by 4 bases and J by 2 bases, with 4 bases of the junction left unmatched. The CDR3 totals 15 residues. Germline CDR1 is SEHNR and CDR2 is FQNEAQ (reference sequence). In DNA, the CDR3 is TGTGCCAGCAGCTGGGCTAGCGGGCCCTACAATGAGCAGTTCTTC. Protein: CASSWASGPYNEQFF. The full variable domain, its missing parts supplied by reference TRBV7-9 and TRBJ2-1, is DTGVSQNPRHKITKRGQNVTFRCDPISEHNRLYWYRQTLGQGPEFLTYFQNEAQLEKSRLLSDRFSAERPKGSFSTLEIQRTEQGDSAMYLCASSWASGPYNEQFFGPGTRLTVL.

V usage is TRBV6-5 and J usage is TRBJ1-3; a weak D match, TRBD1 (6 bases). With 10 bases removed from V and 4 bases from J, the gap between germline ends came to 20 bases. CDR1 is MNHEY and CDR2 is SVGAGI in the germline V gene. CDR3 length equals 15 residues. As DNA, the CDR3 is TGTGCCATGGAGATAGGGGGGGCTCACGGAAACACCATATATTTT. Protein: CAMEIGGAHGNTIYF.

The V call is TRBV7-2, the J call TRBJ1-1; D unclear. Germline-derived CDR1 and CDR2 are SGHTA and FQGNSA. V shed 3 bases and J shed 8 bases, with 10 bases lying between them. This CDR3 contains 12 residues. DNA of the CDR3: TGTGCCAGCAGCTTTACACAGAACGAAGCTTTCTTT. Its protein is CASSFTQNEAFF.

The chain is built from TRBV9 and TRBJ2-3; 7 bases fit TRBD2. Trimming at V came to 0 bases and at J to 6 bases, leaving 4 bases not matched to a gene. The CDR3 extends over 14 amino acids. Germline CDR1 is SGDLS and CDR2 is YYNGEE. DNA for the CDR3: TGTGCCAGCAGCGTAGGGCGGGAGAAGGATACGCAGTATTTT. Residues: CASSVGREKDTQYF.

This clone was detected a few times. The chain combines TRBV25-1 with TRBJ2-3, with 11 bases lining up with TRBD2. Germline V CDR1 and CDR2: MGHDK, SYGVNS. With 2 bases clipped from V and 2 bases from J, the junction kept 9 bases outside the gene matches. CDR3 length: 18 amino acids. The CDR3 DNA reads TGTGCCAGCAGTGAACCCTCCGAGACTAGCGGGGACACAGATACGCAGTATTTT. Its protein is CASSEPSETSGDTDTQYF.

This clone was seen just once. The chain uses TRBV6-5 and TRBJ2-1, with TRBD2 matching over 11 bases. The germline gives CDR1 MNHEY, CDR2 SVGAGI. This CDR3 contains 15 residues. The trim removed 5 bases at V and 5 bases at J, leaving 5 bases unmatched. The CDR3 DNA reads as TGTGCCAGCAGTCTCCTAGCGGGAGGCGACAATGAGCAGTTCTTC. Its translation is CASSLLAGGDNEQFF.

J is TRBJ2-1 and V is TRBV5-1; 11 bases agree with TRBD2. Germline V gene data show CDR1 as SGHRS and CDR2 as YFSETQ. The CDR3 runs to 17 residues. Unmatched junction bases numbered 10, after V lost 0 bases and J lost 8 bases. CDR3 in amino acids: CASSLEGLAVQTDEQFF. The CDR3 bases are TGCGCCAGCAGCTTGGAGGGACTAGCGGTCCAGACGGATGAGCAGTTCTTC.

The J gene is TRBJ2-5, the V gene TRBV5-5, with 10 bases identical to TRBD2. The trim removed 3 bases at V and 2 bases at J, leaving 4 bases unmatched. CDR3 length: 15 amino acids. Per the germline V gene, CDR1 is SGHKS and CDR2 is YYEKEE (reference sequence). The CDR3 loop is CASSYTSGTQETQYF. The CDR3 DNA sequence: TGTGCCAGCAGCTACACTAGCGGGACTCAAGAGACCCAGTACTTC.

This chain joins TRBV3-1 (or the pseudogene TRBV3-2) and TRBJ2-7, with TRBD2 as a possible D gene (7 bases). The CDR3 loop spans 15 amino acids. Germline loops: CDR1 LGHDT, CDR2 YNNKEL (reference sequence). Between the trimmed V and J ends, which lost 0 bases and 7 bases, there was a span of 16 bases. The CDR3 reads CASSQEGRERGEQYF. The CDR3 coding sequence is TGTGCCAGCAGCCAAGAGGGGAGGGAGAGGGGGGAGCAGTACTTC.

V and J are TRBV7-3 and TRBJ2-2, with 7 bases matching TRBD2. The junction had 19 bases not matched to a gene; V was cut back by 5 bases and J by 1 base. From germline, CDR1 is SGHTA and CDR2 FQGTGA. CDR3 size: 20 residues. The chain's CDR3 is CASSLGPGLAERLNTGELFF. The CDR3 coding sequence is TGTGCCAGCAGCCTAGGCCCCGGTCTAGCGGAGAGATTGAACACCGGGGAGCTGTTTTTT.

V usage is TRBV6-2 or TRBV6-3 and J usage is TRBJ2-1; TRBD2 matches at 13 bases. V dropped 0 bases and J dropped 2; count of bases not matched to a gene: 4. The CDR3 is made up of 18 amino acids. CDR1 is MNHEY and CDR2 is SVGEGT in the germline V gene. For the CDR3, the DNA is TGTGCCAGCAGTTACTCTAGGACTAGCGGGAGTCCCTACAATGAGCAGTTCTTC. It codes for CASSYSRTSGSPYNEQFF.

This chain links TRBV18 with TRBJ2-3; possibly TRBD2 for D (5 bases). The V end lost 4 bases, the J end lost 0 bases, and 20 bases lay between the germline ends. The germline gives CDR1 KGHSH, CDR2 LQKENI. CDR3 size: 18 residues. The CDR3 region is CASSLSFTITSSTDTQYF. CDR3 coding DNA: TGTGCCAGCTCACTCTCTTTTACGATTACTAGTAGCACAGATACGCAGTATTTT.

The chain carries TRBV7-2 and TRBJ1-1; D is ambiguous. The length of the CDR3 is 12 residues. V shed 5 bases and J shed 1 base, with 5 bases lying between them. Germline V gene lookup returns CDR1 SGHTA and CDR2 FQGNSA. This CDR3 reads CASSNKNTEAFF. Written as DNA, the CDR3 is TGTGCCAGCAGCAACAAGAACACTGAAGCTTTCTTT.

The J gene is TRBJ1-2, the V gene TRBV6-1, with 11 positions matching TRBD1. V was clipped by 3 bases and J by 13 bases; unmatched bases: 10. Per the germline V gene, CDR1 is MNHNS and CDR2 is SASEGT. This CDR3 has 14 residues. CDR3 loop: CASSDRDRGSLATF. Written as DNA, the CDR3 is TGTGCCAGCAGTGACCGGGACAGGGGGTCCCTGGCCACCTTC.

The rearrangement links TRBV15 to TRBJ1-2, with TRBD1 identical over 10 bases. The CDR3 is 17 amino acids. Germline CDR1 LNHNV, CDR2 YYDKDF (reference sequence). V shed 3 bases and J 5 bases; nucleotides not matched to a gene: 12. This chain's CDR3 is CATSRGATGTGAYGYTF. CDR3 nucleotide sequence: TGTGCCACCAGCAGGGGGGCTACCGGGACAGGGGCTTATGGCTACACCTTC.

The chain is built from TRBV21-1 and TRBJ1-5. TRBV21-1 is termed a pseudogene. The CDR3 is made up of 17 amino acids. The CDR3 loop is CASSNQGLSNSNQPQHF. The CDR3 bases are TGTGCCAGCAGCAATCAGGGACTTTCTAATAGCAATCAGCCCCAGCATTTT.

The chain couples TRBV5-1 to TRBJ1-2, with 10 bases aligning to TRBD1. This CDR3 contains 16 residues. V was clipped by 1 base and J by 7 bases; unmatched bases: 10. The germline CDR1 and CDR2 sequences are SGHRS and YFSETQ. In nucleotides, the CDR3 is TGCGCCAGCAGCTTGAATCCGGGACAGGGGACTAGTGGCTACACCTTC. Its protein product is CASSLNPGQGTSGYTF.

The J gene is TRBJ2-5, the V gene TRBV2, with TRBD2 matching 7 bases. CDR1 and CDR2 from the germline V gene are SNHLY and FYNNEI. The V segment lost 8 bases and the J segment 4 bases; nucleotides outside the gene matches: 7. This CDR3 is 13 amino acids long. This CDR3 is CASGGGARETQYF. Written as DNA, the CDR3 is TGTGCCAGCGGGGGAGGGGCGAGAGAGACCCAGTACTTC.

The V and J genes are TRBV19 and TRBJ2-7; D might be TRBD2 (6 bases). V lost 4 bases and J lost 1, with 14 bases in between. The CDR3 has 15 residues. The germline V gene encodes CDR1 LNHDA and CDR2 SQIVND (reference sequence). CDR3 sequence reads: CASSTNRDWSYEQYF. The DNA for the CDR3 is TGTGCCAGTAGTACCAACCGGGACTGGTCCTACGAGCAGTACTTC.

The chain is built from TRBV3-1 (or the pseudogene TRBV3-2) and TRBJ2-1; 8 nucleotides line up with TRBD2. V trimming: 1 base; J trimming: 5 bases; junction bases outside the gene matches: 4. The length of the CDR3 is 15 residues. Germline-derived CDR1 and CDR2 are LGHDT and YNNKEL (reference sequence). In DNA, the CDR3 is TGTGCCAGCAGCCAAGGGACTAGCAGCCACAATGAGCAGTTCTTC. As protein: CASSQGTSSHNEQFF.

The J gene is TRBJ1-1, the V gene TRBV10-3, with 8 bases aligning to TRBD1. CDR1 is ENHRY, CDR2 SYGVKD, per germline. The CDR3 is 14 amino acids. V dropped 3 bases and J dropped 4; count of bases not matched to a gene: 4. The chain's CDR3 is CAISDRTGITEAFF. The CDR3 region has the DNA TGTGCCATCAGTGACCGGACAGGGATCACTGAAGCTTTCTTT.

The chain uses TRBV5-1 and TRBJ2-2, with 8 bases matching TRBD2. V lost 5 bases to trimming and J lost 6 bases; unmatched junction nucleotides: 12. The CDR3 runs 16 residues. Germline loops: CDR1 SGHRS, CDR2 YFSETQ. CDR3 sequence reads: CASRPGGLGHPGELFF. For the CDR3, the DNA is TGCGCCAGCAGACCCGGGGGACTAGGGCATCCCGGGGAGCTGTTTTTT.

The chain combines TRBV14 with TRBJ1-5; a possible D gene is TRBD1 (6 bases). The CDR3 consists of 13 residues. The V gene's germline CDR1 is SGHDN and CDR2 FVKESK. The V end lost 3 bases, the J end lost 5 bases, and 8 bases lay between the germline ends. In DNA, the CDR3 is TGTGCCAGCAGCCAGGACAGTCATCAGCCCCAGCATTTT. This translates into CASSQDSHQPQHF.